The T cell receptor (beta chain) described here comes from a study of blood T cells in healthy people across ages. Overall study findings and caveats: Donor CMV status was unknown, possibly confounding expanded clonotype changes.

For the second PCR, which ran for 7 to 11 cycles, a sample-barcoded 5' primer and a J-beta primer mix were used. MiXCR was run by TCRdb on the 5' RACE reads, yielding one entry per CDR3 protein. Of approximately 760,000 distinct CDR3 sequences detected, roughly 25% appear once; the ten largest clones hold 9.4%. Remarks on this clonotype: Antigen unknown.

The length of the CDR3 is 15 residues. From germline, CDR1 is ENHRY and CDR2 SYGVKD. The germline V and J ends were trimmed by 0 bases and 8 bases, with 13 bases remaining between them. This sample also appeared in a second study, on T cells of mothers and their children.

Sequences were obtained from blood. The gene calls are TRBV10-3 and TRBJ1-4, with a weak D call TRBD1 (5 bases). The clonotype comes from a boy aged 5 to 17 in good health. The DNA of the CDR3 is TGTGCCATCAGTGAGTCCAGGGTGACAAAAGAAAAACTGTTTTTT. Translation: CAISESRVTKEKLFF.